This T cell receptor beta chain was retrieved from a study of T cell responses to AZD1222 COVID-19 vaccine. Comment on this clone: Antigen unknown.

Whole-study findings and limits: Of spike-specific TCRs, nearly half reportedly target regions left unmutated in variants. Repertoires in all cases were sampled only once the peak T cell response had passed. Seropositive at baseline were only six AZD1222 recipients.

The assay was immunoSEQ multiplex PCR, and TCRdb's table has in-frame clones only and misses some. The sample gives 110,000 to 150,000 clones, around nine tenths of which show up once; 4.7% is in the top ten. Unmatched junction bases numbered 2, after V lost 4 bases and J lost 5 bases. The CDR3 extends over 14 amino acids. Germline loops: CDR1 SGHAT, CDR2 FQNNGV. The TCR was taken from an adult in good health. This rearrangement joins TRBV11-2 to TRBJ2-7, with 13 bases aligning to TRBD2. This sample comprised peripheral blood, obtained on day 0 of AZD1222 vaccination. CDR3 loop: CASSYGTSGNEQYF. DNA for the CDR3: TGTGCCAGCAGCTATGGGACTAGCGGGAACGAGCAGTACTTC.